The next 30 T cell receptor beta chains were all read from a single sample in a study of T cells in localized non-small cell lung cancer. Assay: immunoSEQ multiplex PCR; the TCRdb copy retains only in-frame clones and omits some. The data hold some 1,900 clones, with around a third observed a single time. The source material was lung tumor tissue, sampled before any cancer treatment. These receptors came from a female donor of 60 years or more with stage I squamous cell lung carcinoma.

The chain has TRBV29-1 and TRBJ2-7; 9 bases fit TRBD1. Looked up from germline, CDR1 is SQVTM and CDR2 is ANQGSEA. The CDR3 has 13 residues. The junction had 8 bases not matched to a gene; V was cut back by 5 bases and J by 6 bases. This chain's CDR3 is CSVRGTGSTEQYF. CDR3 in DNA: TGCAGCGTTCGAGGGACAGGGTCTACCGAGCAGTACTTC.

This clone has a single count. This rearrangement joins TRBV19 to TRBJ2-1; 7 nucleotides line up with TRBD2. CDR1 and CDR2 from the germline V gene are LNHDA and SQIVND (reference sequence). The J segment lost 10 bases and the V segment lost 3 bases, leaving 9 bases of the junction unmatched. The CDR3 runs 14 residues. The CDR3 DNA follows: TGTGCCAGTAGTATCGAACGGGGGGAAGCAGAGCAGTTCTTC. Protein product: CASSIERGEAEQFF.

J is TRBJ1-2 and V is TRBV11-3; D possibly corresponds to TRBD1 (5 bases). Germline V gene lookup returns CDR1 SGHNT and CDR2 YENEEA. This CDR3 is 14 amino acids long. V lost 4 bases to trimming and J lost 3 bases, with 12 bases between them. Here the CDR3 DNA reads TGTGCCAGCAGCTCGGTCCCCAGGGACTATGGCTACACCTTC. Translated: CASSSVPRDYGYTF.

V is TRBV15 and J is TRBJ1-6; D not resolved. V was clipped by 0 bases and J by 7 bases, with 7 bases between them. In germline, CDR1 is LNHNV, CDR2 YYDKDF (reference sequence). This CDR3 is built from 14 residues. CDR3 DNA: TGTGCCACCAGCAGAGAGTCAGGCAATTCACCCCTCCACTTT. Amino acids: CATSRESGNSPLHF.

The CDR3 coding sequence is TGTGCCAGCATCCCCACCGCCAGTGGAAACACCATATATTTT. Translation gives CASIPTASGNTIYF. The rearrangement links TRBV28 to TRBJ1-3; unclear D gene. The CDR3 covers 14 residues. The V gene lost 7 bases and the J gene lost 3 bases, with 13 bases spanning the gap. CDR1 and CDR2 from the germline V gene are MDHEN and SYDVKM.

V gene TRBV11-3 combines with J gene TRBJ2-1; TRBD2 agrees at 8 bases. Germline CDR1 SGHNT, CDR2 YENEEA. The CDR3 length is 14 residues. V trimming: 8 bases; J trimming: 3 bases; junction bases outside the gene matches: 6. The CDR3 nucleotides read TGTGCCAGCGAATCAACTAGCGGCTACAATGAGCAGTTCTTC. Translating gives CASESTSGYNEQFF.

V and J are TRBV28 and TRBJ2-7, with 8 positions matching TRBD1. J lost 4 bases, V lost 6 bases, and 8 bases had no gene match. The CDR3 has 14 residues. CDR1 and CDR2 from the germline V gene are MDHEN and SYDVKM. Here the CDR3 reads CASSYPDREYEQYF. DNA for the CDR3: TGTGCCAGCAGCTACCCGGACAGGGAGTACGAGCAGTACTTC.

The chain employs TRBV19 and TRBJ2-1; 8 bases align to TRBD2. This CDR3 comprises 15 residues. V lost 3 bases and J lost 7; bases outside the gene matches: 8. Germline assignment: CDR1 LNHDA and CDR2 SQIVND (reference sequence). The CDR3 DNA is TGTGCCAGTAGTATTGGCAGCGGGAGCGGAAATGAGCAGTTCTTC. It specifies CASSIGSGSGNEQFF.

This chain joins TRBV28 and TRBJ1-1; D possibly corresponds to TRBD1 (6 bases). This CDR3 has 13 amino acids. V shed 7 bases and J shed 5 bases, with 14 bases lying between them. Germline V gene lookup returns CDR1 MDHEN and CDR2 SYDVKM. The CDR3 nucleotides read TGTGCCAGCATAAGGGGGAGTAGAACTGAAGCTTTCTTT. The encoded protein is CASIRGSRTEAFF.

The rearrangement uses TRBV19 and TRBJ1-5; no definite D call. Germline assignment: CDR1 LNHDA and CDR2 SQIVND (reference sequence). V was clipped by 4 bases and J by 11 bases, with 21 bases between them. The CDR3 sequence is 15 residues long. The CDR3 DNA is TGTGCCAGTAGTAGAGAAGGGAAGGGAGAAAGGGCCCAGCATTTT. It translates to CASSREGKGERAQHF.

This clone was recorded a few times. The rearrangement uses TRBV9 and TRBJ1-3; unclear D gene. V was trimmed by 4 bases and J by 1 base, leaving 6 bases between them. Per the germline V gene, CDR1 is SGDLS and CDR2 is YYNGEE. The CDR3 extends over 13 amino acids. As DNA, the CDR3 is TGTGCCAGCAGCCCCCCGTCTGGAAACACCATATATTTT. Residues: CASSPPSGNTIYF.

The V gene is TRBV29-1, the J gene TRBJ2-7; either TRBD1 or TRBD2 may fit D (6 bases each). The germline V and J ends were trimmed by 6 bases and 7 bases, with 19 bases remaining between them. This CDR3 spans 13 amino acids. CDR1 is SQVTM and CDR2 is ANQGSEA in the germline V gene. DNA of the CDR3: TGCAGCGTCCGACAGGAATCGGGGACTGAGCAGTACTTC. Translation gives CSVRQESGTEQYF.

To note about this clone: Sequence at one end of the junction differs from germline and may be a read error. This sequence joins TRBV5-1 and TRBJ1-5; D is undetermined. The CDR3 runs 15 residues. Per germline, CDR1 SGHRS and CDR2 YFSETQ. CDR3 sequence (DNA): TGCGCCAGCAGCTTGGGCTATGGCCAGGAACAGCTCCAGCATTTT. This encodes CASSLGYGQEQLQHF.

The table lists this clone with a few counts. CDR3 protein: CASSLGTGPSTEAFF. The CDR3, as DNA: TGCGCCAGCAGCTTGGGGACAGGGCCTTCGACTGAAGCTTTCTTT. The genes are TRBV5-1 and TRBJ1-1, with 8 bases matching TRBD1. CDR1 is SGHRS, CDR2 YFSETQ, per germline. The CDR3 extends over 15 amino acids. Trimming removed 0 bases from V and 5 bases from J; junction bases left unmatched: 6.

The V call is TRBV19, the J call TRBJ1-1, with D perhaps matching TRBD1 (5 bases). Per the germline V gene, CDR1 is LNHDA and CDR2 is SQIVND (reference sequence). The V gene lost 3 bases and the J gene lost 1 base, with 18 bases spanning the gap. The CDR3 loop spans 17 amino acids. The CDR3 reads CASSIGEGYRRNTEAFF. The CDR3 nucleotides read TGTGCCAGTAGTATTGGGGAGGGGTATAGGAGGAACACTGAAGCTTTCTTT.

Relative to its sample, this clone is medium-sized (0.01 to 0.1%). V usage is TRBV11-3 and J usage is TRBJ2-7; 9 nucleotides match TRBD2. V trimming: 2 bases; J trimming: 3 bases; junction bases outside the gene matches: 11. There are 17 residues in the CDR3. Germline CDR1 is SGHNT and CDR2 is YENEEA. The CDR3 sequence is CASSLKRAGGRIYEQYF. The CDR3 coding sequence is TGTGCCAGCAGCTTAAAACGAGCGGGGGGTCGCATCTACGAGCAGTACTTC.

The chain's CDR3 is CSVLGQGALGYTF. CDR3 DNA sequence: TGCAGCGTTCTGGGACAGGGGGCGCTGGGCTACACCTTC. This chain uses TRBV29-1 with TRBJ1-2; 12 nucleotides line up with TRBD1. V lost 5 bases, J lost 8 bases, and 6 bases stayed unmatched. Germline values: CDR1 SQVTM, CDR2 ANQGSEA. The CDR3 runs to 13 residues.

This chain uses TRBV19 with TRBJ1-5, with TRBD1 matching 7 bases. Unmatched junction bases numbered 9, after V lost 3 bases and J lost 7 bases. The CDR3 is 15 residues long. Germline V gives CDR1 LNHDA, CDR2 SQIVND (reference sequence). The CDR3 DNA reads TGTGCCAGTAGTATCGAGACAGGGTTGGGACAGCCCCAGCATTTT. Encoded protein: CASSIETGLGQPQHF.

The V gene is TRBV14, the J gene TRBJ2-2, with D possibly matching TRBD1 (5 bases). This CDR3 has 15 residues. Germline CDR1 reads SGHDN; CDR2 reads FVKESK. V shed 4 bases and J shed 1 base, with 10 bases lying between them. The CDR3 DNA follows: TGTGCCAGCAGCCTCTGGACACAGAACACCGGGGAGCTGTTTTTT. This sequence encodes CASSLWTQNTGELFF. The whole variable domain, filled in from reference TRBV14 and TRBJ2-2, reads EAGVTQFPSHSVIEKGQTVTLRCDPISGHDNLYWYRRVMGKEIKFLLHFVKESKQDESGMPNNRFLAERTGGTYSTLKVQPAELEDSGVYFCASSLWTQNTGELFFGEGSRLTVL.

The chain has TRBV28 and TRBJ1-1; no firm D call. V lost 1 base and J lost 11, with 11 bases in between. The CDR3 has 12 residues. The germline gives CDR1 MDHEN, CDR2 SYDVKM. This CDR3 is CASSLSQTRAFF. CDR3 sequence (DNA): TGTGCCAGCAGTTTATCCCAGACTCGGGCTTTCTTT. The variable domain in full, with the rest retrieved from reference TRBV28 and TRBJ1-1, is DVKVTQSSRYLVKRTGEKVFLECVQDMDHENMFWYRQDPGLGLRLIYFSYDVKMKEKGDIPEGYSVSREKKERFSLILESASTNQTSMYLCASSLSQTRAFFGQGTRLTVV.

This clone was seen only a few times. This chain links TRBV9 with TRBJ2-1, with TRBD2 identical over 9 bases. The germline CDR1 and CDR2 sequences are SGDLS and YYNGEE. The CDR3 runs to 15 residues. V was clipped by 5 bases and J by 7 bases; unmatched bases: 10. The CDR3 here is CASSSSGTSKNEQFF. CDR3 in DNA: TGTGCCAGCAGTTCCTCCGGGACTAGCAAGAATGAGCAGTTCTTC.

By share, this clone counts as medium-sized. J is TRBJ2-5 and V is TRBV11-3; D remains unclear. The CDR3 loop spans 14 amino acids. Between the trimmed V and J ends, which lost 5 bases and 7 bases, there was a span of 17 bases. Germline V gene sequence: CDR1 SGHNT, CDR2 YENEEA. The CDR3 DNA reads as TGTGCCAGCAGCCCCAACCCCCGTGGTGGGACCCAGTACTTC. Translated: CASSPNPRGGTQYF.

The CDR3 sequence: CASSVRQGAGDTQYF. DNA of the CDR3: TGTGCCAGCAGTGTACGACAGGGGGCCGGGGATACGCAGTATTTT. The J gene is TRBJ2-3, the V gene TRBV25-1, with TRBD1 identical over 10 bases. The CDR3 has 15 residues. V gave up 4 bases and J gave up 6 bases; unmatched junction bases: 7. Germline-derived CDR1 and CDR2 are MGHDK and SYGVNS.

The chain uses TRBV11-3 and TRBJ2-1; D not resolved. Trimming took 0 bases from V and 2 from J, leaving 5 bases between them. This CDR3 region has 14 residues. CDR1 and CDR2 (germline): SGHNT, YENEEA. CDR3 coding DNA: TGTGCCAGCAGCTTAGAGGCTACCTACAATGAGCAGTTCTTC. It codes for CASSLEATYNEQFF.

The chain links TRBV11-3 to TRBJ2-5, with 10 bases identical to TRBD2. With V trimmed by 3 bases and J by 5 bases, 3 bases remained unmatched. This CDR3 contains 14 residues. Germline-derived CDR1 and CDR2 are SGHNT and YENEEA. Here the CDR3 DNA reads TGTGCCAGCAGCTTCGCTAGCGGGGGTGAGACCCAGTACTTC. It codes for CASSFASGGETQYF.

This clone is medium-sized by share. The chain employs TRBV11-3 and TRBJ1-1; TRBD1 aligns across 7 bases. V shed 5 bases and J 1 base; nucleotides not matched to a gene: 7. CDR1 is SGHNT, CDR2 YENEEA, per germline. CDR3 length: 15 amino acids. The CDR3 spells CASSPPTGRNTEAFF. The CDR3 DNA reads as TGTGCCAGCAGCCCACCGACAGGGAGGAACACTGAAGCTTTCTTT.

The chain uses TRBV9 and TRBJ1-3, with D possibly TRBD1 on 6 matching bases. The CDR3 spans 14 residues. Germline CDR1 SGDLS, CDR2 YYNGEE. V shed 3 bases and J shed 2 bases, with 9 bases lying between them. In DNA form, the CDR3 reads TGTGCCAGCAGCGAGGGGACACCTGGAAACACCATATATTTT. Protein sequence: CASSEGTPGNTIYF. Supplemented by reference TRBV9 and TRBJ1-3, the full variable domain reads DSGVTQTPKHLITATGQRVTLRCSPRSGDLSVYWYQQSLDQGLQFLIQYYNGEERAKGNILERFSAQQFPDLHSELNLSSLELGDSALYFCASSEGTPGNTIYFGEGSWLTVV.

The chain links TRBV6-7 to TRBJ2-5, with a tentative D call TRBD2 (7 bases). TRBV6-7 counts as an open reading frame of uncertain function. The V end was cut by 0 bases, the J end by 5 bases, with 13 bases between. The CDR3 is 15 amino acids. The CDR3 loop is CASSYSPRGGETQYF. The CDR3 DNA follows: TGTGCCAGCAGTTACTCCCCGAGGGGGGGCGAGACCCAGTACTTC.

V gene TRBV28 combines with J gene TRBJ1-2, with TRBD1 matching over 7 bases. The germline V gene encodes CDR1 MDHEN and CDR2 SYDVKM. CDR3 size: 13 residues. Germline trimming cut 3 bases from V and 4 bases from J; bases unmatched to any gene: 2. The CDR3 sequence is CASSLGQIYGYTF. CDR3 bases: TGTGCCAGCAGTTTGGGACAGATCTATGGCTACACCTTC.

This clone was counted a few times. The chain has TRBV6-8 and TRBJ2-1, with D possibly TRBD2 on 6 matching bases. Trimming took off 7 bases at V and 0 bases at J, with 10 bases between the two ends. Germline CDR1 MNHGY, CDR2 SAAAGT. The CDR3 has 14 amino acids. DNA of the CDR3: TGTGCCAGCAATACCGGGGGCTCCTACAATGAGCAGTTCTTC. It translates to CASNTGGSYNEQFF.